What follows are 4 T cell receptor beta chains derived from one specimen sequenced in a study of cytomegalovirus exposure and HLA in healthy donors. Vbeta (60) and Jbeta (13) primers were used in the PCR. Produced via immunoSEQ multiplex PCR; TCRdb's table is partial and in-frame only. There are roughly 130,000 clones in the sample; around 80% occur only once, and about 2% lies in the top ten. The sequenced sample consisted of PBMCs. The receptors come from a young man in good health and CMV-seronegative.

CDR3 sequence reads: CASSPSGRATDTQYF. The DNA of the CDR3 is TGTGCCAGCTCACCTAGCGGGAGGGCCACAGATACGCAGTATTTT. The J gene is TRBJ2-3, the V gene TRBV18; 11 bases agree with TRBD2. The CDR3 contains 15 residues. Germline-derived CDR1 and CDR2 are KGHSH and LQKENI. V gave up 3 bases and J gave up 2 bases; unmatched junction bases: 1.

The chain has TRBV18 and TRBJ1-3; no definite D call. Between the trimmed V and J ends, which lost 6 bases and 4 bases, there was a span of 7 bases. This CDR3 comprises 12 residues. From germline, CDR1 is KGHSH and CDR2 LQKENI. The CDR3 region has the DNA TGTGCCAGCTCGGAACAGGGAAACACCATATATTTT. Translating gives CASSEQGNTIYF.

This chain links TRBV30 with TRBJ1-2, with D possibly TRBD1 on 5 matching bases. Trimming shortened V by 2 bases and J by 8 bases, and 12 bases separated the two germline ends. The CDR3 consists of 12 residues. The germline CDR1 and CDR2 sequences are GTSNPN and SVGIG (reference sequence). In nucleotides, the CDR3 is TGTGCCTGGAGTTCAGGGTTGGGCGGCTACACCTTC. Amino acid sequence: CAWSSGLGGYTF.

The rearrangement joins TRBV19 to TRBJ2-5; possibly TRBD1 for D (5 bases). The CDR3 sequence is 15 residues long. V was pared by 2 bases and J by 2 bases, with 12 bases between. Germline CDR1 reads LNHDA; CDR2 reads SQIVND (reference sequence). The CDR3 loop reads CASSIKGLGQETQYF. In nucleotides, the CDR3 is TGTGCCAGTAGTATAAAGGGGTTGGGGCAAGAGACCCAGTACTTC.